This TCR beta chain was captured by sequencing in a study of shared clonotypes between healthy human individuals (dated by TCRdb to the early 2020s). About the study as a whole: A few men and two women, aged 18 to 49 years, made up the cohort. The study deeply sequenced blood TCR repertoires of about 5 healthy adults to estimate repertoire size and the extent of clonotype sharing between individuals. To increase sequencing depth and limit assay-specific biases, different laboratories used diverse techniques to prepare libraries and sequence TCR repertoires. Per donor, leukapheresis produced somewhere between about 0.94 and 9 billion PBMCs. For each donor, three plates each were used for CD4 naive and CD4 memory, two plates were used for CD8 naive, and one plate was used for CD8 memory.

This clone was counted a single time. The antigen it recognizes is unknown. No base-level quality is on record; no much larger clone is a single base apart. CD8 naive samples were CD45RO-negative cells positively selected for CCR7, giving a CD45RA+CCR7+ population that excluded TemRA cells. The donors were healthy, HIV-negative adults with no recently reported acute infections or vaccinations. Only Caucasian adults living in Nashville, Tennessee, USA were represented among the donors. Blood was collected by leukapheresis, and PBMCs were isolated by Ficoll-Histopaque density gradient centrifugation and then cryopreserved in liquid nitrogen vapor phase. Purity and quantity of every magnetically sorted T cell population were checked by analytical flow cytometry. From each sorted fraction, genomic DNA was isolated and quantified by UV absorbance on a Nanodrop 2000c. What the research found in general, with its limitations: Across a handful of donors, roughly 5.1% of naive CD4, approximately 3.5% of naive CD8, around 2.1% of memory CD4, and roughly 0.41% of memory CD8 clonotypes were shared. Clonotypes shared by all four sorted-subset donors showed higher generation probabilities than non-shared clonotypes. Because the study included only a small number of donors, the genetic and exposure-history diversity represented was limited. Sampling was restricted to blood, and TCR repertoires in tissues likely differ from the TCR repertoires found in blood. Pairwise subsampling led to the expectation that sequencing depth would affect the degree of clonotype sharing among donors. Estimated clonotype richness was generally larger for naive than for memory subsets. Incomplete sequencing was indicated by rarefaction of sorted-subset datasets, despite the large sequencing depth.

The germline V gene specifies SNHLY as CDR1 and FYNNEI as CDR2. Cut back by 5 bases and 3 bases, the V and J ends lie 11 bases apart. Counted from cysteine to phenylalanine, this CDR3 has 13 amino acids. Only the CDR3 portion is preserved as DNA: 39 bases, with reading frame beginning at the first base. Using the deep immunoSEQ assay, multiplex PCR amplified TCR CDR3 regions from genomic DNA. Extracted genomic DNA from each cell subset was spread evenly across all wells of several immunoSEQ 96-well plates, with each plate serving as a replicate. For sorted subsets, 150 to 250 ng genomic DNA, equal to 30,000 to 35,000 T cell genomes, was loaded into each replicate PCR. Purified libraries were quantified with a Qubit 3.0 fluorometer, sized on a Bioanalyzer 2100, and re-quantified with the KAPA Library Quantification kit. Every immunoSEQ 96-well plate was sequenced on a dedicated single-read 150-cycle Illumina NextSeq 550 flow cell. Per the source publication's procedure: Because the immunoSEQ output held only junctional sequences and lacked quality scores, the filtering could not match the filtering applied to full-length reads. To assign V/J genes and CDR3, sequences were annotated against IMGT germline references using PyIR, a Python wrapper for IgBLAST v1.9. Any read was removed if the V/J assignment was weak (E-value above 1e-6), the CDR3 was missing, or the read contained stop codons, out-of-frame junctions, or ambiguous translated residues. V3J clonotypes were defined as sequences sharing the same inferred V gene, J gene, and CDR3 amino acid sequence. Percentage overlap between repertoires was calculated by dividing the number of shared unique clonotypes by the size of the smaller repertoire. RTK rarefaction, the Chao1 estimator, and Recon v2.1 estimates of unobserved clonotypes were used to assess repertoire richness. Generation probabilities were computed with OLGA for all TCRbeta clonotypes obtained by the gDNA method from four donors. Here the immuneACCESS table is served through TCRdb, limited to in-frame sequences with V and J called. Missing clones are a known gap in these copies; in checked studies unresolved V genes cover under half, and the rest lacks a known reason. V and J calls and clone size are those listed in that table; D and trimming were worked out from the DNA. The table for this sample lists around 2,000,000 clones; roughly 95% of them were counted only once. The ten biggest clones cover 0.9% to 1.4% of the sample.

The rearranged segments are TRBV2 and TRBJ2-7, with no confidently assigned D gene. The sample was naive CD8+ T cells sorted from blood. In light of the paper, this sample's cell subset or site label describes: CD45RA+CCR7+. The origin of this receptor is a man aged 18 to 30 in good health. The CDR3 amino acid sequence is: CASSFPDYYEQYF. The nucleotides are TGTGCCAGCAGTTTTCCCGATTACTACGAGCAGTACTTC.